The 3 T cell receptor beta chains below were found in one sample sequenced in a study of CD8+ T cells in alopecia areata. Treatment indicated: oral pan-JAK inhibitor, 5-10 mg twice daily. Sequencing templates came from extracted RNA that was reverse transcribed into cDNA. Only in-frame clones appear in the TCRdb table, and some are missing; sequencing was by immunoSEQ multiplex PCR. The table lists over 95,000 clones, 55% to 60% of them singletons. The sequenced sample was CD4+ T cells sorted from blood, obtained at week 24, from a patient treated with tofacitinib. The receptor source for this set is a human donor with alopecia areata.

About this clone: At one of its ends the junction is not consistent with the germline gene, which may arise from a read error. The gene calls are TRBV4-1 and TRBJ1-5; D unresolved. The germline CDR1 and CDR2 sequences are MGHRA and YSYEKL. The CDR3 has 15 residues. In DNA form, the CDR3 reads TGTGCCAGCAGCTTAGGTGGGCCGCTGAATCAGCCCCAGCATTTT. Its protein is CASSLGGPLNQPQHF.

The CDR3 reads CSVDLGGRADTQYF. CDR3 sequence (DNA): TGCAGCGTTGATTTAGGGGGCCGAGCAGATACGCAGTATTTT. J is TRBJ2-3 and V is TRBV29-1; 7 bases are a match to TRBD1. This CDR3 contains 14 residues. CDR1 SQVTM and CDR2 ANQGSEA come from the germline V gene. After removal of 3 bases from V and 4 bases from J, the junction contained 7 bases not matched to a gene.

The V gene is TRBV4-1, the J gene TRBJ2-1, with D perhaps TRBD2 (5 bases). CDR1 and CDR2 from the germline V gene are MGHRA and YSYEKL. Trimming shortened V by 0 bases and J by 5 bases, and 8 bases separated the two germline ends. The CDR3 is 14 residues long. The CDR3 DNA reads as TGCGCCAGCAGCCAAGAGGGAGCAAACAATGAGCAGTTCTTC. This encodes CASSQEGANNEQFF.